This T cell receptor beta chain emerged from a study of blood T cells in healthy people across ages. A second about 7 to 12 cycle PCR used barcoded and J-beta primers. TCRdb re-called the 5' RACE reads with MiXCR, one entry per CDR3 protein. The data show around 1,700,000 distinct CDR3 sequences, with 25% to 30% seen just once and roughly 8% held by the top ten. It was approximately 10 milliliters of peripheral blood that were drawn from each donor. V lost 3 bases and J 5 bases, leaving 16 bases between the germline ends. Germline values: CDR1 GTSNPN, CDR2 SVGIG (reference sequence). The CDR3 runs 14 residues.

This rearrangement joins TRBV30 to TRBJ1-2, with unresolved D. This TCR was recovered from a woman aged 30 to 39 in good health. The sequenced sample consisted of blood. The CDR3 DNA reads TGTGCCTGGAGGAAGGAAGGGTTGGCTTATGGCTACACCTTC. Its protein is CAWRKEGLAYGYTF.